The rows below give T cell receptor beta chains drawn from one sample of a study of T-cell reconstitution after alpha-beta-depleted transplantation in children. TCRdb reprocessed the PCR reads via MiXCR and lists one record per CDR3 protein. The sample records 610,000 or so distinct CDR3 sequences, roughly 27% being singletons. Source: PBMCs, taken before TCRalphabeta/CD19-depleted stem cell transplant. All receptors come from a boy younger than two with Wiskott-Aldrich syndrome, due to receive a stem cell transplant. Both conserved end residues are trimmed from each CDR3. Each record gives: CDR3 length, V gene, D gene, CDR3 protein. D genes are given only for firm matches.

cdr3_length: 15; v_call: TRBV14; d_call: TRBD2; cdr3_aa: ASSQSTGTSRLIEQF
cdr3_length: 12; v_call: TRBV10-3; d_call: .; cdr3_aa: AISEWYSTDTQY
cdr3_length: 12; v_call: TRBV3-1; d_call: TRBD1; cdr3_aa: ASSRGTAGNAIY
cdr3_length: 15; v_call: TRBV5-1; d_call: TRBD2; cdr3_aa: ASSLVPSSGGSYEQF
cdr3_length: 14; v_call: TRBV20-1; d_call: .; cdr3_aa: SARASGVAEQETQY
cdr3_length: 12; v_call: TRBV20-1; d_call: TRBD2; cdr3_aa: SASKSGGPDTQY
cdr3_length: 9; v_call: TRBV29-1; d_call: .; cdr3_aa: SVSGNTEAF
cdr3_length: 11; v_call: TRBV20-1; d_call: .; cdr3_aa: SARLAGLNEQF
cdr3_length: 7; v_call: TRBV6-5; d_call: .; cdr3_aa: ASVETQY
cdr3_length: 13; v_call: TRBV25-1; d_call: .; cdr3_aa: ASSGLTAFTDTQY